This passage covers 4 T cell receptor beta chains from one sample sequenced in a study of T cell changes during pregnancy in multiple sclerosis. The method was immunoSEQ multiplex PCR; TCRdb's version includes in-frame clones alone and lacks a portion of them. The data show some 77,000 clones, about 93% seen once. The sequencing here drew on peripheral blood, taken after pregnancy. Receptor source: a female donor in good health, enrolled as a control in a pregnancy study.

The chain is built from TRBV5-4 and TRBJ2-7, with 7 bases aligning to TRBD2. V trimming: 2 bases; J trimming: 4 bases; junction bases outside the gene matches: 6. The CDR3 is made up of 14 amino acids. Germline V gene data show CDR1 as SGHNT and CDR2 as YYREEE (reference sequence). CDR3: CASSFLSGTYEQYF. The CDR3 region has the DNA TGTGCCAGCAGCTTCTTAAGCGGGACTTACGAGCAGTACTTC. Looking up the rest from reference TRBV5-4 and TRBJ2-7 gives the full variable domain: ETGVTQSPTHLIKTRGQQVTLRCSSQSGHNTVSWYQQALGQGPQFIFQYYREEENGRGNFPPRFSGLQFPNYSSELNVNALELDDSALYLCASSFLSGTYEQYFGPGTRLTVT.

This chain joins TRBV4-1 and TRBJ1-4; TRBD1 matches 8 bases. Trimming removed 0 bases from V and 5 bases from J; junction bases left unmatched: 5. Germline CDR1 and CDR2: MGHRA and YSYEKL. The CDR3 totals 16 residues. CDR3 residues: CASSQELNRGNEKLFF. CDR3 in DNA: TGCGCCAGCAGCCAAGAATTGAACAGGGGGAATGAAAAACTGTTTTTT.

The rearrangement links TRBV6-1 to TRBJ2-7; D not resolved. Trimming removed 5 bases from V and 5 bases from J, with 7 bases in between. The CDR3 totals 11 residues. The germline CDR1 and CDR2 sequences are MNHNS and SASEGT. The CDR3 DNA sequence: TGTGCCAGCAGTTTGGCTCACGAGCAGTACTTC. Protein: CASSLAHEQYF.

The chain carries TRBV4-3 and TRBJ2-5; D gene ambiguous. Germline V gene lookup returns CDR1 LGHNA and CDR2 YSLEER. There are 15 residues in the CDR3. V lost 2 bases, J lost 1 base, and 11 bases lay in between. The CDR3 bases are TGCGCCAGCAGCCAACTTCTAGATTTCCAAGAGACCCAGTACTTC. Amino acids: CASSQLLDFQETQYF.